The next 14 T cell receptor beta chains were all read from a single sample in a study of T cells in tuberculosis. Produced via immunoSEQ multiplex PCR; TCRdb's table is partial and in-frame only. The sample shows about 31,000 clones, 95% to 97% of them seen only once. Sequencing used PBMCs. Receptors were obtained from a donor between 10 and 35 years old with latent tuberculosis or without tuberculosis infection.

This clone was counted a single time. J is TRBJ2-7 and V is TRBV2; 7 bases align to TRBD2. This CDR3 region has 15 residues. V shed 5 bases, J shed 5 bases, and the junction held 12 bases outside the gene matches. CDR1 and CDR2 (germline): SNHLY, FYNNEI. CDR3 loop: CASSLSPGGYNEQYF. CDR3 bases: TGTGCCAGCAGTTTGTCTCCGGGGGGTTACAACGAGCAGTACTTC.

This CDR3 is CASSPGRTGTVRYF. The CDR3 DNA follows: TGTGCCAGCAGTCCCGGAAGAACAGGGACCGTTAGGTACTTC. The V call is TRBV27, the J call TRBJ2-7, with a tentative D call TRBD1 (6 bases). The CDR3 is 14 residues long. CDR1 is MNHEY, CDR2 SMNVEV, per germline (reference sequence). V shed 5 bases and J shed 12 bases, with 23 bases lying between them.

On this clone: Other nucleotide sequences in the sample specify the same CDR3. This chain joins TRBV28 and TRBJ2-7; TRBD1 matches 11 bases. This CDR3 is 14 amino acids long. After removal of 3 bases from V and 3 bases from J, the junction contained 1 base not matched to a gene. Germline V gives CDR1 MDHEN, CDR2 SYDVKM. The CDR3 sequence: CASSFGTGGYEQYF. DNA of the CDR3: TGTGCCAGCAGTTTCGGGACAGGGGGCTACGAGCAGTACTTC.

The chain links TRBV7-8 to TRBJ1-3; D uncertain. This CDR3 is 18 amino acids long. V was trimmed by 0 bases and J by 0 bases, leaving 15 bases between them. Germline V lookup: CDR1 SGHVS, CDR2 FQNEAQ. The CDR3 DNA reads TGTGCCAGCAGCTTAGCAACTAGGCAGCTGTTCTCTGGAAACACCATATATTTT. Encoded protein: CASSLATRQLFSGNTIYF. Together with reference TRBV7-8 and TRBJ1-3, the CDR3 gives the full variable domain: GAGVSQSPRYKVAKRGQDVALRCDPISGHVSLFWYQQALGQGPEFLTYFQNEAQLDKSGLPSDRFFAERPEGSVSTLKIQRTQQEDSAVYLCASSLATRQLFSGNTIYFGEGSWLTVV.

This chain links TRBV19 with TRBJ1-1; TRBD1 is a possible D gene (5 bases). Germline loops: CDR1 LNHDA, CDR2 SQIVND (reference sequence). The CDR3 is made up of 14 amino acids. Trimming took off 3 bases at V and 0 bases at J, with 8 bases between the two ends. The chain's CDR3 is CASSIPRVNTEAFF. The CDR3 bases are TGTGCCAGTAGTATCCCCAGGGTGAACACTGAAGCTTTCTTT.

V gene TRBV4-1 combines with J gene TRBJ2-1, with 7 nucleotides matching TRBD2. Germline lookup yields CDR1 MGHRA and CDR2 YSYEKL. The trim removed 0 bases at V and 1 base at J, leaving 6 bases unmatched. The CDR3 contains 17 residues. The CDR3 nucleotides read TGCGCCAGCAGCCAAGAAATGCGAGCGGGGTCCTACAATGAGCAGTTCTTC. It encodes CASSQEMRAGSYNEQFF.

V usage is TRBV9 and J usage is TRBJ2-5; 7 nucleotides match TRBD1. Germline values: CDR1 SGDLS, CDR2 YYNGEE. The CDR3 contains 11 residues. The junction had 2 bases not matched to a gene; V was cut back by 5 bases and J by 7 bases. CDR3 residues: CASSPGGTQYF. DNA for the CDR3: TGTGCCAGCAGTCCAGGGGGGACCCAGTACTTC.

This clone was counted a single time. The V and J genes are TRBV10-3 and TRBJ2-7, with TRBD2 matching over 7 bases. CDR3 length equals 14 residues. Germline CDR1 is ENHRY and CDR2 is SYGVKD. After removal of 9 bases from V and 5 bases from J, the junction contained 13 bases not matched to a gene. CDR3 protein: CAMGEGREVHEQYF. In nucleotides, the CDR3 is TGTGCCATGGGGGAGGGAAGGGAGGTCCACGAGCAGTACTTC.

In this sample, this clone turned up once. The CDR3 reads CASRRNGQGHEQYF. Written as DNA, the CDR3 is TGTGCCAGCCGCAGGAACGGCCAGGGTCACGAGCAGTACTTC. This rearrangement joins TRBV13 to TRBJ2-7; weak D call: TRBD1 (5 bases). Trimming took 8 bases from V and 5 from J, leaving 19 bases between them. Per the germline V gene, CDR1 is PRHDT and CDR2 is FYEKMQ (reference sequence). This CDR3 is built from 14 residues. The full variable domain, its missing parts supplied by reference TRBV13 and TRBJ2-7, is AAGVIQSPRHLIKEKRETATLKCYPIPRHDTVYWYQQGPGQDPQFLISFYEKMQSDKGSIPDRFSAQQFSDYHSELNMSSLELGDSALYFCASRRNGQGHEQYFGPGTRLTVT.

DNA of the CDR3: TGCGCCAGCAGCTTGGCAGGTAGCGGGGTGACAGAGACCCAGTACTTC. Translating gives CASSLAGSGVTETQYF. The rearrangement uses TRBV5-1 and TRBJ2-5, with TRBD2 identical over 8 bases. Trimming at V came to 0 bases and at J to 4 bases, leaving 8 bases not matched to a gene. The CDR3 is 16 residues long. Germline V gives CDR1 SGHRS, CDR2 YFSETQ.

The chain recombines TRBV6-6 with TRBJ1-1; the D is unclear. The V end lost 7 bases, the J end lost 2 bases, and 11 bases lay between the germline ends. This CDR3 region has 13 residues. CDR1 is MNHNY, CDR2 SVGAGI, per germline (reference sequence). CDR3 sequence: CASTWSGNTEAFF. CDR3 nucleotide sequence: TGTGCCAGCACCTGGAGCGGTAACACTGAAGCTTTCTTT.

The chain carries TRBV5-6 and TRBJ2-7; 7 bases line up with TRBD1. Germline V gene lookup returns CDR1 SGHDT and CDR2 YYEEEE. This CDR3 spans 14 amino acids. V gave up 3 bases and J gave up 2 bases; unmatched junction bases: 5. CDR3 sequence: CASSYDRAPYEQYF. For the CDR3, the DNA is TGTGCCAGCAGCTACGACAGGGCCCCCTACGAGCAGTACTTC.

The sample holds one count of this clone. The gene calls are TRBV14 and TRBJ2-7; D unclear. The CDR3 has 13 residues. Germline assignment: CDR1 SGHDN and CDR2 FVKESK. The ends were cut back, 4 bases at V and 3 bases at J, with 10 bases in the middle. CDR3 coding DNA: TGTGCCAGCAGCCTGGTACACCGCTACGAGCAGTACTTC. Encoded protein: CASSLVHRYEQYF. The whole variable domain, filled in from reference TRBV14 and TRBJ2-7, reads EAGVTQFPSHSVIEKGQTVTLRCDPISGHDNLYWYRRVMGKEIKFLLHFVKESKQDESGMPNNRFLAERTGGTYSTLKVQPAELEDSGVYFCASSLVHRYEQYFGPGTRLTVT.

The chain joins TRBV29-1 to TRBJ1-2; D is uncertain. V was cut by 3 bases and J by 8 bases, with 10 bases left in between. The CDR3 length is 11 residues. Per the germline V gene, CDR1 is SQVTM and CDR2 is ANQGSEA. The chain's CDR3 is CSVETREGYTF. CDR3 nucleotide sequence: TGCAGCGTTGAGACACGAGAAGGCTACACCTTC.